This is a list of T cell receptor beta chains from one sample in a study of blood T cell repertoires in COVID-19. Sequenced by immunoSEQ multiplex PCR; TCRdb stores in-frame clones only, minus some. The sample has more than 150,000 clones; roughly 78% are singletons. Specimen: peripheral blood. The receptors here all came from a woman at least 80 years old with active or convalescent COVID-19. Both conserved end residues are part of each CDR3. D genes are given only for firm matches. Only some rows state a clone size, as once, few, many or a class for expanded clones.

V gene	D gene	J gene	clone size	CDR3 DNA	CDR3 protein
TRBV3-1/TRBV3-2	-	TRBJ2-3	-	TGTGCCAGCAGCCAAGCCCAAGATACGCAGTATTTT	CASSQAQDTQYF
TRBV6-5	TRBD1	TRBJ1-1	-	TGTGCCAGCAGTTACCAACAGGGGGGGACTGAAGCTTTCTTT	CASSYQQGGTEAFF
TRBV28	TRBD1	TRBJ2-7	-	TGTGCCAGCATCGAGGGACAGGGGGGATGGTACGAGCAGTACTTC	CASIEGQGGWYEQYF
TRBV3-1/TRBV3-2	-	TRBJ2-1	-	TGTGCCAGCAGCCAAGACTCGGGGGTCGTCTACAATGAGCAGTTCTTC	CASSQDSGVVYNEQFF
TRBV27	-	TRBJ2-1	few	TGTGCCAGCAGTTTTCGGGGCAATGAGCAGTTCTTC	CASSFRGNEQFF
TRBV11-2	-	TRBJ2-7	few	TGTGCCAGCCAAAAACTGGTGGGCGTTGGATCCTACGAGCAGTACTTC	CASQKLVGVGSYEQYF
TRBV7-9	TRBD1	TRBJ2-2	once	TGTGCCAGCAGCCACACCCTCCTGGGACAGAGCACCGGGGAGCTGTTTTTT	CASSHTLLGQSTGELFF
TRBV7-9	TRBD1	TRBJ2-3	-	TGTGCCAGCAGCCAACAGGGGCATTATACAGATACGCAGTATTTT	CASSQQGHYTDTQYF
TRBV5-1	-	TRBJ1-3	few	TGCGCCAGCAGCTTGGCAGACACAGGCCGCTCTGGAAACACCATATATTTT	CASSLADTGRSGNTIYF
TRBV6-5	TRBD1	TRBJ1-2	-	TGTGCCAGCAGTTGGACAGGGGCTGAGGGCTATGGCTACACCTTC	CASSWTGAEGYGYTF
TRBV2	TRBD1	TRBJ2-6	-	TGTGCCAGCGTGGCGGACAGGTCGTACTCTGGGGCCAACGTCCTGACTTTC	CASVADRSYSGANVLTF
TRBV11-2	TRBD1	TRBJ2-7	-	TGTGCCAGCAGCCTAGACAGGGAATCCTACGAGCAGTACTTC	CASSLDRESYEQYF
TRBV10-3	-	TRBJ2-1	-	TGTGCCATCAGTGAGACAGGTCAAGTGAATGAGCAGTTCTTC	CAISETGQVNEQFF
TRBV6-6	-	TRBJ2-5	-	TGTGCCAGCAGTCCCACAGGCCCCAGCAGGGGCCTCCTCGAGACCCAGTACTTC	CASSPTGPSRGLLETQYF
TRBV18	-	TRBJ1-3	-	TGTGCCAGCTCACCGCGGAGGGAGTCTGGAAACACCATATATTTT	CASSPRRESGNTIYF
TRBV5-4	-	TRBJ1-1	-	TGTGCCAGCAGCTTGTTTTCAGGGCAGAACACTGAAGCTTTCTTT	CASSLFSGQNTEAFF